Listed below are T cell receptor beta chains from one sample, sequenced in a study of chemoradiotherapy in HPV16-positive cancers. The repertoire was sequenced with immunoSEQ multiplex PCR; TCRdb's copy has only in-frame clones and lacks some. The profile shows thousands of clones, roughly 84% of them singletons. Sequenced here: tumor tissue, sampled from a patient who underwent chemoradiotherapy. These receptor sequences come from a human donor with HPV-associated anogenital cancer. Both conserved end residues are part of each CDR3. A D gene is named only where the DNA matches it firmly. Size is omitted from some rows. Given values are once, few, many or a class for expanded clones.

TRBJ1-1,NA,14,TRBD1,TRBV19,TGTGCCAGTAGTGATACAGGGGGATTCACTGAAGCTTTCTTT,CASSDTGGFTEAFF
TRBJ1-5,NA,14,NA,TRBV28,TGTGCCAGCAGCCCCCCGGGGGGCAATCAGCCCCAGCATTTT,CASSPPGGNQPQHF
TRBJ2-7,NA,14,NA,TRBV6-1,TGTGCCAGCAGTGCCGGGGACGGAGCTTCCGAGCAGTACTTC,CASSAGDGASEQYF
TRBJ1-1,NA,11,TRBD1,TRBV5-6,TGTGCCAGCAGCGGGGACAGTGAAGCTTTCTTT,CASSGDSEAFF
TRBJ1-2,NA,15,NA,TRBV7-9,TGTGCCAGCAGCTTAGCGATGGGGACTAACTATGGCTACACCTTC,CASSLAMGTNYGYTF
TRBJ1-4,once,15,NA,TRBV7-9,TGTGCCAGCAGCTTCCGACAGCCGAGTAATGAAAAACTGTTTTTT,CASSFRQPSNEKLFF
TRBJ2-1,NA,17,TRBD2,TRBV7-9,TGTGCCAGCAGCTTAGCGGGACTAGCGGGAGTCCACAATGAGCAGTTCTTC,CASSLAGLAGVHNEQFF
TRBJ2-7,NA,16,TRBD1,TRBV6-5,TGTGCCAGCAGTTACTCGATCACAGGGGGCTGGTACGAGCAGTACTTC,CASSYSITGGWYEQYF
TRBJ2-7,NA,16,TRBD2,TRBV9,TGTGCCAGCAGCGTAGCTCACGGTAGCGGGACGTCCGAGCAGTACTTC,CASSVAHGSGTSEQYF
TRBJ2-3,NA,18,TRBD2,TRBV11-3,TGTGCCAGCAGCCCAACCTGGGCGGGAGGGCCCTCGAAAGATACGCAGTATTTT,CASSPTWAGGPSKDTQYF
TRBJ1-5,NA,14,NA,TRBV27,TGTGCCAGCAGTATCCGGGACGGTAATCAGCCCCAGCATTTT,CASSIRDGNQPQHF
TRBJ2-3,once,16,TRBD2,TRBV6-4,TGTGCCAGCAGTGCAACTAGCGGGAGTCCGACAGATACGCAGTATTTT,CASSATSGSPTDTQYF
TRBJ2-6,NA,16,NA,TRBV12-2,TGTGCAAGTCGCCAAGGCACACAAAGTCGGGCCAACGTCCTGACTTTC,CASRQGTQSRANVLTF
TRBJ2-7,few,12,NA,TRBV30,TGTGCCTGGAGTGTAGATAGTTACGAGCAGTACTTC,CAWSVDSYEQYF
TRBJ2-1,NA,15,NA,TRBV7-8,TGTGCCAGCAGCTTAGCGGGACTGGGCATGGATGAGCAGTTCTTC,CASSLAGLGMDEQFF
TRBJ1-1,NA,14,NA,TRBV11-2,TGTGCCAGCAGCCTCCTCCGGGGAAGCACTGAAGCTTTCTTT,CASSLLRGSTEAFF
TRBJ2-7,NA,15,TRBD2,TRBV4-1,TGCGCCAGCAGCCAAAGGTCGGGGGGGTCTTACGAGCAGTACTTC,CASSQRSGGSYEQYF
TRBJ1-5,NA,17,TRBD1,TRBV9,TGTGCCAGCAGCCCGAATGACAGGGCCTATAGCAATCAGCCCCAGCATTTT,CASSPNDRAYSNQPQHF
TRBJ1-1,once,12,NA,TRBV28,TGTGCCAGCAGGCCCTTGTGGGCTGAAGCTTTCTTT,CASRPLWAEAFF
TRBJ2-1,NA,16,NA,TRBV9,TGTGCCAGCAGCGTAGAGGGGTTCGGTCGTTACAATGAGCAGTTCTTC,CASSVEGFGRYNEQFF
TRBJ1-3,NA,16,TRBD1,TRBV9,TGTGCCAGCAGCCCCCCCGGGACAGGGGGGGAGGTGACCATATATTTT,CASSPPGTGGEVTIYF
TRBJ2-7,NA,16,TRBD1,TRBV7-6,TGTGCCAGCAGCTTCCTACAGGGGGCCACCTCCTACGAGCAGTACTTC,CASSFLQGATSYEQYF
TRBJ2-1,NA,18,TRBD2,TRBV9,TGTGCCAGCAGCCCAAACCCCGGGACTAGCGGGAGACGGGATGAGCAGTTCTTC,CASSPNPGTSGRRDEQFF
TRBJ1-1,NA,14,TRBD1,TRBV10-2,TGCGCCAGCAGTGAGCCGGACAGGGGGAATGAAGCTTTCTTT,CASSEPDRGNEAFF
TRBJ1-3,once,17,NA,TRBV14,TGTGCCAGCAGCCAAGATCCAGGGCCCCGGGCTGGAAACACCATATATTTT,CASSQDPGPRAGNTIYF
TRBJ2-2,NA,14,TRBD2,TRBV28,TGTGCCAGCAGATCGCCTAGCGGCGCCGGGGAGCTGTTTTTT,CASRSPSGAGELFF
TRBJ2-3,NA,15,NA,TRBV5-1,TGCGCCAGCAGCTTGGACGGGACGAGGGGAGATACGCAGTATTTT,CASSLDGTRGDTQYF
TRBJ2-7,NA,16,TRBD2,TRBV11-1,TGTGCCAGCAGCTCCAGCGTATGGGGGGGGACCTACGAGCAGTACTTC,CASSSSVWGGTYEQYF
TRBJ2-1,NA,11,NA,TRBV7-9,TGTGCCAGCAGCTGGCTAAATGAGCAGTTCTTC,CASSWLNEQFF
TRBJ1-5,NA,12,NA,TRBV10-3,TGTGCCATCCGCGCGGGGAATCAGCCCCAGCATTTT,CAIRAGNQPQHF
TRBJ2-5,few,17,NA,TRBV5-1,TGCGCCACCTTTCCTCGGGACCCGGGGATCGGAGAAGAGACCCAGTACTTC,CATFPRDPGIGEETQYF
TRBJ2-7,NA,15,TRBD1,TRBV18,TGTGCCAGCTCACCACGGGGACAGGGATCCTACGAGCAGTACTTC,CASSPRGQGSYEQYF
TRBJ2-1,NA,15,TRBD2,TRBV6-4,TGTGCCAGCAGTGACTCAGCGGGATCCTACAATGAGCAGTTCTTC,CASSDSAGSYNEQFF
TRBJ1-3,NA,16,NA,TRBV9,TGTGCCAGCAGCTTTACAGCGACTAGCTCTGGAAACACCATATATTTT,CASSFTATSSGNTIYF
TRBJ2-7,NA,13,TRBD2,TRBV11-3,TGTGCCAGCGCGGGGGGGAGCTCCTACGAGCAGTACTTC,CASAGGSSYEQYF
TRBJ2-7,NA,12,NA,TRBV28,TGTGCCAGCAGCCGCGGACAATACGAGCAGTACTTC,CASSRGQYEQYF
TRBJ1-2,NA,15,TRBD1,TRBV6-6,TGTGCCAGCAGAGAAACATGGACAGGGGTGTCTGGCTACACCTTC,CASRETWTGVSGYTF
TRBJ2-7,NA,16,NA,TRBV4-3,TGCGCCAGCAGCCAAGATAGCGCAGGGATTTCCTACGAGCAGTACTTC,CASSQDSAGISYEQYF
TRBJ1-3,NA,14,NA,TRBV30,TGTGCCTGGAGTGTTAGTCGGGTTGGAAACACCATATATTTT,CAWSVSRVGNTIYF
TRBJ2-3,NA,15,TRBD1,TRBV15,TGTGCCACCAGCAGGGACCAGGGGGCCACAGATACGCAGTATTTT,CATSRDQGATDTQYF